This T cell receptor beta chain originates from a study of cytomegalovirus exposure and HLA in healthy donors. Germline trimming cut 4 bases from V and 6 bases from J; bases unmatched to any gene: 11. The CDR3 consists of 16 residues. Germline V gives CDR1 SGHDT, CDR2 YYEEEE. To note about this clone: Its antigen is undetermined.

With 60 Vbeta and 13 Jbeta primers, the PCR was carried out. The protocol was immunoSEQ multiplex PCR, while the TCRdb copy is restricted to in-frame clones and leaves out a portion. The repertoire holds some 130,000 clones, with roughly 80% as singletons. The study, taken as a whole, reports: While the bulk of TCR sequences proved rare, some public TCRs turned up in many donors. In a later analysis, donors in an Asian-associated ancestry cluster reportedly had fewer N-insertions in productive TCRs than the cohort mean. Earlier analysis found most TCR beta V segments productive about 90% or about 30% of the time.

Sequencing was done on a sample of PBMCs. The TCR originated in a man in his forties or fifties in good health and CMV-seronegative. V gene TRBV5-6 combines with J gene TRBJ2-3; TRBD2 agrees at 10 bases. The CDR3 bases are TGTGCCAGCAGCCGGTCGGGACTAGCGAGAGCGGATACGCAGTATTTT. Translating gives CASSRSGLARADTQYF. The full variable domain, rest sourced from reference TRBV5-6 and TRBJ2-3, is DAGVTQSPTHLIKTRGQQVTLRCSPKSGHDTVSWYQQALGQGPQFIFQYYEEEERQRGNFPDRFSGHQFPNYSSELNVNALLLGDSALYLCASSRSGLARADTQYFGPGTRLTVL.